Below are 22 T cell receptor beta chains sequenced from a single sample in a study of blood T cell repertoires in COVID-19. Profiling relied on immunoSEQ multiplex PCR, and the TCRdb table lists in-frame clones only, not all of them. The sample consists of about 210,000 clones, approximately 82% of them appearing once. Sequencing was performed on peripheral blood. The receptors stem from a woman aged 40 to 50 with acute or convalescent COVID-19.

The V call is TRBV15, the J call TRBJ2-5; the D gene is possibly TRBD1 (5 bases). The CDR3 totals 14 residues. The ends were cut back, 1 base at V and 2 bases at J, with 8 bases in the middle. The germline V gene encodes CDR1 LNHNV and CDR2 YYDKDF (reference sequence). The CDR3 protein is CATSRGTGQETQYF. The CDR3 coding sequence is TGTGCCACCAGCAGAGGTACAGGTCAAGAGACCCAGTACTTC.

The rearrangement links TRBV4-1 to TRBJ1-1; TRBD1 is a possible D gene (6 bases). The CDR3 is 20 residues long. V was clipped by 0 bases and J by 0 bases, with 23 bases between them. The germline V gene has CDR1 MGHRA and CDR2 YSYEKL. CDR3 nucleotide sequence: TGCGCCAGCAGCCAAGAAAACCTGAGGGGGAGTAGGTCCATGAACACTGAAGCTTTCTTT. It codes for CASSQENLRGSRSMNTEAFF.

The V gene is TRBV9, the J gene TRBJ2-7, with D hard to call. V gave up 0 bases and J gave up 0 bases, with 10 bases separating them. The CDR3 has 15 amino acids. Germline CDR1 reads SGDLS; CDR2 reads YYNGEE. The CDR3 region has the DNA TGTGCCAGCAGCGTAGGAGATTGGAGCTCCTACGAGCAGTACTTC. It yields the protein CASSVGDWSSYEQYF.

This sequence joins TRBV6-5 and TRBJ1-5; D may be TRBD1 (6 bases). The ends were cut back, 7 bases at V and 11 bases at J, with 24 bases in the middle. The CDR3 runs 15 residues. The germline gives CDR1 MNHEY, CDR2 SVGAGI. CDR3 sequence reads: CASTLTGSRPSSQHF. The DNA of the CDR3 is TGTGCCAGCACCCTTACAGGGTCCCGTCCCTCATCCCAGCATTTT.

The chain is built from TRBV20-1 and TRBJ2-1; a weak D match, TRBD2 (6 bases). The germline V gene has CDR1 DFQATT and CDR2 SNEGSKA (reference sequence). This CDR3 is built from 11 residues. The V gene lost 5 bases and the J gene lost 10 bases, with 12 bases spanning the gap. CDR3 DNA sequence: TGCAGTGCTCCTCGGACTATGGAGCAGTTCTTC. Translating it yields CSAPRTMEQFF.

This clone was seen only a few times. The V call is TRBV12-3 or TRBV12-4, the J call TRBJ1-1; 7 bases are a match to TRBD1. CDR3 length equals 13 residues. The J segment lost 7 bases and the V segment lost 0 bases, leaving 2 bases of the junction unmatched. The CDR3 DNA is TGTGCCAGCAGTTTAGCGGACAGGTATGAAGCTTTCTTT. This translates into CASSLADRYEAFF.

The J gene is TRBJ1-6, the V gene TRBV7-8; D is possibly TRBD1 (5 bases). V was clipped by 1 base and J by 9 bases, with 16 bases between them. CDR3 length equals 16 residues. CDR1 is SGHVS, CDR2 FQNEAQ, per germline. The CDR3 DNA follows: TGTGCCAGCAGCTTAGAACCGGGACTCGGGGGTTCACCCCTCCACTTT. This translates into CASSLEPGLGGSPLHF.

On this clone: The sample has other DNA sequences that encode this CDR3 too. This chain joins TRBV25-1 and TRBJ1-3, with D unresolved. The CDR3 spans 13 residues. Germline CDR1 is MGHDK and CDR2 is SYGVNS. Trimming shortened V by 3 bases and J by 5 bases, and 8 bases separated the two germline ends. Here the CDR3 DNA reads TGTGCCAGCAGTGAGGGAGGGAGAAACACCATATATTTT. Protein: CASSEGGRNTIYF.

The CDR3 spells CASSLWSSYEQYF. In nucleotides, the CDR3 is TGTGCCAGCAGTTTATGGAGCTCCTACGAGCAGTACTTC. This chain joins TRBV27 and TRBJ2-7; D call uncertain. From germline, CDR1 is MNHEY and CDR2 SMNVEV (reference sequence). The CDR3 length is 13 residues. V lost 1 base and J lost 0, with 4 bases in between.

The chain uses TRBV2 and TRBJ2-3, with D perhaps TRBD2 (7 bases). V lost 6 bases, J lost 2 bases, and 15 bases lay in between. Germline values: CDR1 SNHLY, CDR2 FYNNEI. The CDR3 loop spans 15 amino acids. The chain's CDR3 is CASRRRGRDTDTQYF. The CDR3 DNA follows: TGTGCCAGCAGGAGGCGGGGGCGAGACACAGATACGCAGTATTTT.

This clone was found once. The gene calls are TRBV10-3 and TRBJ2-7; 7 bases align to TRBD1. The junction had 7 bases not matched to a gene; V was cut back by 7 bases and J by 1 base. Germline CDR1 is ENHRY and CDR2 is SYGVKD. This CDR3 spans 14 amino acids. The CDR3 spells CAITPGQPSYEQYF. DNA for the CDR3: TGTGCCATCACTCCGGGACAGCCTTCCTACGAGCAGTACTTC.

This chain joins TRBV6-5 and TRBJ1-5; TRBD1 matches at 9 bases. This CDR3 region has 15 residues. In germline, CDR1 is MNHEY, CDR2 SVGAGI. The junction had 7 bases not matched to a gene; V was cut back by 8 bases and J by 2 bases. The CDR3 bases are TGTGCCAGCGCGGGACAGGGAAACGGCAATCAGCCCCAGCATTTT. This gives the protein CASAGQGNGNQPQHF.

CDR3 nucleotide sequence: TGTGCCAGTAAGTGGGGCGATGAGCAGTTCTTC. Amino acids: CASKWGDEQFF. This chain uses TRBV19 with TRBJ2-1, with D possibly matching TRBD1 (5 bases). Trimming took 7 bases from V and 8 from J, leaving 9 bases between them. The germline V gene encodes CDR1 LNHDA and CDR2 SQIVND (reference sequence). The CDR3 has 11 residues.

The gene calls are TRBV11-3 and TRBJ2-4, with 9 bases aligning to TRBD2. The CDR3 consists of 18 residues. V lost 0 bases and J lost 1; bases outside the gene matches: 7. Germline V lookup: CDR1 SGHNT, CDR2 YENEEA. The CDR3 protein is CASSLELAGKRAKNIQYF. In DNA, the CDR3 is TGTGCCAGCAGCTTAGAACTAGCGGGCAAGAGGGCCAAAAACATTCAGTACTTC.

The chain combines TRBV6-2 or TRBV6-3 with TRBJ2-5; D remains unclear. Deletions cut 2 bases from V and 4 bases from J, with 11 bases between. CDR1 and CDR2 from the germline V gene are MNHEY and SVGEGT. The CDR3 runs to 14 residues. In nucleotides, the CDR3 is TGTGCCAGCAGTTACGGTACAGTAAGAGAGACCCAGTACTTC. It codes for CASSYGTVRETQYF.

The V call is TRBV6-6, the J call TRBJ1-5, with D possibly being TRBD1 (6 bases). Germline-derived CDR1 and CDR2 are MNHNY and SVGAGI (reference sequence). Trimming took off 6 bases at V and 3 bases at J, with 15 bases between the two ends. The CDR3 is 15 residues long. The CDR3 loop reads CASRIGQPINQPQHF. The CDR3 nucleotides read TGTGCCAGCAGGATAGGACAGCCTATCAATCAGCCCCAGCATTTT.

This clone was seen a handful of times. This chain links TRBV5-1 with TRBJ2-1, with D possibly being TRBD2 (6 bases). V lost 4 bases and J 7 bases, leaving 12 bases between the germline ends. Germline V gene data show CDR1 as SGHRS and CDR2 as YFSETQ. The CDR3 extends over 13 amino acids. DNA for the CDR3: TGCGCCAGCAGCCAAAATGCGGGGAATGAGCAGTTCTTC. Translating it yields CASSQNAGNEQFF.

The chain uses TRBV11-2 and TRBJ2-1; possible D gene TRBD2, 6 bases. The germline CDR1 and CDR2 sequences are SGHAT and FQNNGV. The V and J ends lost 1 base and 14 bases respectively, with 15 bases between them. The CDR3 totals 13 residues. The CDR3 sequence is CASSLGGLGQKFF. The CDR3 region has the DNA TGTGCCAGCAGCTTAGGGGGACTGGGGCAGAAGTTCTTC. The full variable domain, with the rest looked up from reference TRBV11-2 and TRBJ2-1, is EAGVAQSPRYKIIEKRQSVAFWCNPISGHATLYWYQQILGQGPKLLIQFQNNGVVDDSQLPKDRFSAERLKGVDSTLKIQPAKLEDSAVYLCASSLGGLGQKFFGPGTRLTVL.

The chain carries TRBV6-5 and TRBJ1-1; maybe TRBD1 (6 bases). Trimming pared 10 bases from V and 4 bases from J, leaving 19 bases between. This CDR3 is built from 14 residues. Germline V gene data show CDR1 as MNHEY and CDR2 as SVGAGI. The CDR3 region has the DNA TGTGCCACTAGGACAGATCCTTCAGGCACTGAAGCTTTCTTT. Residues: CATRTDPSGTEAFF.

The rearrangement uses TRBV7-3 and TRBJ1-3; unclear D gene. Germline CDR1 is SGHTA and CDR2 is FQGTGA. The CDR3 has 17 amino acids. V gave up 5 bases and J gave up 2 bases, with 19 bases separating them. The DNA for the CDR3 is TGTGCCAGCAGCAATGTTGTCGGGGAGGGAGCTGGAAACACCATATATTTT. Its translation is CASSNVVGEGAGNTIYF.

V and J are TRBV28 and TRBJ1-1, with 7 nucleotides matching TRBD1. This CDR3 contains 14 residues. Looked up from germline, CDR1 is MDHEN and CDR2 is SYDVKM. V dropped 2 bases and J dropped 11; count of bases not matched to a gene: 11. The CDR3 region is CASSLVTRGRGAFF. The CDR3 DNA reads TGTGCCAGCAGTTTAGTCACGAGGGGGCGCGGGGCTTTCTTT.

The CDR3 DNA follows: TGTGCCAGCAGCCAGGGGGCGGGCGGCCCCTACGAGCAGTACTTC. Amino acid sequence: CASSQGAGGPYEQYF. The chain recombines TRBV7-9 with TRBJ2-7; 8 nucleotides agree with TRBD1. This CDR3 is built from 15 residues. Germline V lookup: CDR1 SEHNR, CDR2 FQNEAQ (reference sequence). With 5 bases clipped from V and 2 bases from J, the junction kept 8 bases outside the gene matches.